This TCR beta chain was identified during a study of T cells in Graves' hyperthyroidism and ophthalmopathy. This clonotype was counted ten times or more. The CDR3 contains 14 residues. J was trimmed by 3 bases and V by 8 bases; bases with no gene match: 8. Germline V CDR1 and CDR2: SGHRS, YFSETQ. RNA transcripts gave rise to amplified TCR beta CDR3 regions. The HTBI primer set drove a first-round RT-PCR of the TCR CDR3. One entry per CDR3 protein results from TCRdb running MiXCR on the multiplex PCR reads. The sample includes under 450,000 distinct CDR3 sequences, approximately 14% seen only once; the top ten take roughly 8%.

Sequencing was carried out using blood. The clonotype originates from a woman under 30 with Graves' hyperthyroidism. The chain has TRBV5-1 and TRBJ1-2, with 9 bases fitting TRBD1. The CDR3 region is CASRLRTGDYGYTF. The CDR3 DNA reads as TGCGCCAGTCGACTTAGGACAGGGGACTATGGCTACACCTTC.